This passage covers 2 T cell receptor beta chains from one sample sequenced in a study of PD-1 blockade in classical Hodgkin lymphoma. Data came from immunoSEQ multiplex PCR; TCRdb stores just in-frame clones and leaves some out. The sample carries over 20,000 clones, less than 90% recorded once. All patients experienced relapse after autologous stem cell transplantation, and brentuximab vedotin exposure was variable. Starting with thawed PBMCs, CD4+ T cells were purified by magnetic negative selection. This sample comprised CD4+ T cells from blood, obtained at baseline. Receptor source: a human donor with classical Hodgkin lymphoma.

J is TRBJ1-2 and V is TRBV27; D unresolved. V lost 4 bases and J 1 base, leaving 10 bases between the germline ends. Germline CDR1 MNHEY, CDR2 SMNVEV (reference sequence). CDR3 size: 14 residues. CDR3 in amino acids: CASSSQDNNYGYTF. CDR3 nucleotide sequence: TGTGCCAGCAGTTCTCAGGATAATAACTATGGCTACACCTTC.

The rearrangement joins TRBV19 to TRBJ1-4; unclear D gene. V lost 3 bases, J lost 3 bases, and 8 bases lay in between. The germline gives CDR1 LNHDA, CDR2 SQIVND (reference sequence). CDR3 size: 14 residues. CDR3 protein: CASSIWQSNEKLFF. The CDR3 region has the DNA TGTGCCAGTAGTATCTGGCAGTCTAATGAAAAACTGTTTTTT.